The source of this TCR beta chain is a study of cytomegalovirus exposure and HLA in healthy donors. TCRdb's copy holds only in-frame clones and misses some; the assay was immunoSEQ multiplex PCR. The table includes some 120,000 clones, roughly 90% detected once. Germline V gives CDR1 SGHDT, CDR2 YYEEEE. The CDR3 has 17 residues. With V trimmed by 3 bases and J by 0 bases, 5 bases remained unmatched. The receptor comes from a man between 25 and 39 years old in good health and CMV-seronegative. The chain carries TRBV5-6 and TRBJ2-2; 10 nucleotides line up with TRBD1. The sample was PBMCs. The DNA for the CDR3 is TGTGCCAGCAGCTGGGGACAGGGGACACCGAACACCGGGGAGCTGTTTTTT. Translation gives CASSWGQGTPNTGELFF.